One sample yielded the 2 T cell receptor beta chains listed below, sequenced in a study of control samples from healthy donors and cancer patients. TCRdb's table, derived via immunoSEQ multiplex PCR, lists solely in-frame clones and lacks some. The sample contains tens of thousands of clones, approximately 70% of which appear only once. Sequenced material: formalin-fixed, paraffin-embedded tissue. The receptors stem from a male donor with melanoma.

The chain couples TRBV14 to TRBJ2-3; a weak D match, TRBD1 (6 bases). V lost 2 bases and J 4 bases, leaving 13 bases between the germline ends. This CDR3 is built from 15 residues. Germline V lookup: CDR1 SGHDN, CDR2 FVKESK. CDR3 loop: CASSQFQGSADTQYF. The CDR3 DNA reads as TGTGCCAGCAGCCAATTTCAGGGGAGCGCAGATACGCAGTATTTT.

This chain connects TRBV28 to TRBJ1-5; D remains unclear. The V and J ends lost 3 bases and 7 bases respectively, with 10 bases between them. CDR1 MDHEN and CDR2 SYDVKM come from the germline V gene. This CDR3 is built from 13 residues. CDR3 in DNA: TGTGCCAGCAGTTTTTTGGTGTACCAGCCCCAGCATTTT. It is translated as CASSFLVYQPQHF.